The 14 T cell receptor beta chains presented below share a single source sample, sequenced in a study of OX40 agonist ivuxolimab in advanced cancers. Measured with immunoSEQ multiplex PCR; TCRdb has only the in-frame clones, and not every one. Of tens of thousands of clones in the sample, roughly 85% were seen once. This sample comprised CD4+ or CD8+ T cells sorted from blood, obtained in a trial of the OX40 agonist ivuxolimab. The origin of the receptors is an adult with an advanced solid tumor such as melanoma, head and neck, liver or kidney cancer.

The chain has TRBV5-1 and TRBJ1-2, with 9 nucleotides matching TRBD1. Germline CDR1 is SGHRS and CDR2 is YFSETQ. The CDR3 consists of 13 residues. J gave up 7 bases and V 4 bases, and 5 bases lay outside the gene matches. CDR3 sequence reads: CASSKDRGVGYTF. The CDR3 nucleotides are TGCGCCAGCAGCAAGGACAGGGGTGTTGGCTACACCTTC.

V usage is TRBV18 and J usage is TRBJ1-1; D gene uncertain. Per the germline V gene, CDR1 is KGHSH and CDR2 is LQKENI. This CDR3 is built from 16 residues. Between the trimmed V and J ends, which lost 3 bases and 2 bases, there was a span of 16 bases. The CDR3 loop reads CASSPLSGNPNTEAFF. CDR3 in DNA: TGTGCCAGCTCACCCCTTTCCGGGAATCCTAACACTGAAGCTTTCTTT.

The chain has TRBV4-3 and TRBJ1-3; the D is unclear. The CDR3 loop spans 15 amino acids. Per the germline V gene, CDR1 is LGHNA and CDR2 is YSLEER. Deletions cut 1 base from V and 0 bases from J, with 7 bases between. The CDR3 loop reads CASSQGGDSGNTIYF. The CDR3 coding sequence is TGCGCCAGCAGCCAAGGCGGGGACTCTGGAAACACCATATATTTT.

The chain joins TRBV6-5 to TRBJ1-5; TRBD1 aligns across 9 bases. Germline CDR1 reads MNHEY; CDR2 reads SVGAGI. The ends lost 6 bases at V and 4 bases at J; junction bases unmatched: 7. CDR3 length: 15 residues. This chain's CDR3 is CASSMTGGGNQPQHF. In DNA, the CDR3 is TGTGCCAGCAGCATGACAGGGGGTGGGAATCAGCCCCAGCATTTT.

The V gene is TRBV5-1, the J gene TRBJ2-7; 7 bases match TRBD1. The V gene's germline CDR1 is SGHRS and CDR2 YFSETQ. The ends lost 0 bases at V and 2 bases at J; junction bases unmatched: 5. The CDR3 totals 15 residues. The CDR3 here is CASSLGDREAYEQYF. In DNA form, the CDR3 reads TGCGCCAGCAGCTTGGGTGACAGGGAAGCCTACGAGCAGTACTTC.

The rearrangement joins TRBV14 to TRBJ2-7; unclear D gene. With 3 bases removed from V and 8 bases from J, the gap between germline ends came to 17 bases. CDR1 is SGHDN, CDR2 FVKESK, per germline. The CDR3 is made up of 14 amino acids. This chain's CDR3 is CASSQGRKPTKQYF. The CDR3 DNA reads TGTGCCAGCAGCCAGGGCAGAAAACCTACGAAGCAGTACTTC.

The V call is TRBV2, the J call TRBJ1-5; the D gene is possibly TRBD1 (6 bases). In germline, CDR1 is SNHLY, CDR2 FYNNEI. V lost 5 bases and J 3 bases, leaving 14 bases between the germline ends. The CDR3 contains 15 residues. The CDR3 sequence is CASSSPGGVNQPQHF. CDR3 nucleotides: TGTGCCAGCAGTTCTCCGGGGGGCGTCAATCAGCCCCAGCATTTT.

This rearrangement joins TRBV5-6 to TRBJ2-5; TRBD2 matches 7 bases. Germline CDR1 is SGHDT and CDR2 is YYEEEE. J was trimmed by 5 bases and V by 4 bases; bases with no gene match: 8. CDR3 size: 14 residues. CDR3 bases: TGTGCCAGCAGCCTCCTGACTAGCCCCGAGACCCAGTACTTC. This translates into CASSLLTSPETQYF.

This clone was counted between two and nine times. The gene calls are TRBV5-1 and TRBJ1-1, with D perhaps TRBD1 (5 bases). CDR3 length: 14 residues. CDR1 SGHRS and CDR2 YFSETQ come from the germline V gene. Trimming removed 5 bases from V and 0 bases from J, with 11 bases in between. In DNA, the CDR3 is TGCGCCAGCAGGACAGATCCAATGAACACTGAAGCTTTCTTT. Translating gives CASRTDPMNTEAFF.

The V call is TRBV19, the J call TRBJ1-2; weak D call: TRBD1 (6 bases). The CDR3 covers 13 residues. V dropped 5 bases and J dropped 5 bases, with 12 bases sitting between them. Germline CDR1 LNHDA, CDR2 SQIVND (reference sequence). The CDR3 coding sequence is TGTGCCAGTAGTGTCGGACAGAGTTATGGCTACACCTTC. Protein sequence: CASSVGQSYGYTF.

Here the CDR3 reads CASSGRGPEQYF. CDR3 DNA sequence: TGTGCCAGCAGTGGGCGGGGTCCCGAGCAGTACTTC. The chain uses TRBV7-2 and TRBJ2-7; D is possibly TRBD2 (6 bases). V was clipped by 6 bases and J by 6 bases, with 12 bases between them. Germline lookup yields CDR1 SGHTA and CDR2 FQGNSA. The CDR3 covers 12 residues.

The V call is TRBV6-6, the J call TRBJ1-1, with D possibly matching TRBD1 (6 bases). Germline V gives CDR1 MNHNY, CDR2 SVGAGI (reference sequence). CDR3 size: 14 residues. The germline V and J ends were trimmed by 5 bases and 0 bases, with 10 bases remaining between them. CDR3 coding DNA: TGTGCCAGCAGTCGGACAGCGATGAACACTGAAGCTTTCTTT. It is translated as CASSRTAMNTEAFF.

The chain carries TRBV7-9 and TRBJ1-2; maybe TRBD1 (6 bases). Trimming took 2 bases from V and 8 from J, leaving 12 bases between them. The CDR3 is 13 residues long. Germline lookup yields CDR1 SEHNR and CDR2 FQNEAQ (reference sequence). The CDR3 here is CASSLLQGEGYTF. CDR3 in DNA: TGTGCCAGCAGCTTATTACAGGGAGAAGGCTACACCTTC.

This chain joins TRBV6-5 and TRBJ2-7; maybe TRBD2 (6 bases). CDR3 length: 14 amino acids. Germline V CDR1 and CDR2: MNHEY, SVGAGI. The germline V and J ends were trimmed by 7 bases and 2 bases, with 15 bases remaining between them. The CDR3 here is CASKTGTSTYEQYF. The DNA for the CDR3 is TGTGCCAGCAAAACCGGGACTTCAACCTACGAGCAGTACTTC.